The 32 T cell receptor beta chains listed next were all sequenced from one sample in a study of T cells after yellow fever vaccination. TCRdb recomputed calls from the 5' RACE reads with MiXCR, one row per CDR3 protein. This table has around 550,000 distinct CDR3 sequences, 15% to 20% appearing once. The sample was PBMCs, taken 15 days after the yellow fever booster vaccination. The receptors originated from a young man who received the YFV17D yellow fever vaccine.

This chain uses TRBV20-1 with TRBJ2-2; D tentatively reads TRBD1 or TRBD2 (5 bases each). In germline, CDR1 is DFQATT, CDR2 SNEGSKA (reference sequence). Between the trimmed V and J ends, which lost 6 bases and 0 bases, there was a span of 20 bases. This CDR3 spans 17 amino acids. The CDR3 bases are TGCAGTGCAAAGGAAACCGGGGCACAAACGAACACCGGGGAGCTGTTTTTT. Its translation is CSAKETGAQTNTGELFF.

The rearrangement links TRBV20-1 to TRBJ1-1; D remains ambiguous. The CDR3 covers 12 residues. Between the trimmed V and J ends, which lost 1 base and 5 bases, there was a span of 8 bases. Germline V gene lookup returns CDR1 DFQATT and CDR2 SNEGSKA (reference sequence). CDR3 in DNA: TGCAGTGCTAGAGTCGGGGATACTGAAGCTTTCTTT. The encoded protein is CSARVGDTEAFF.

J is TRBJ2-1 and V is TRBV20-1, with D hard to call. The CDR3 is made up of 10 amino acids. Germline V CDR1 and CDR2: DFQATT, SNEGSKA (reference sequence). Trimming pared 6 bases from V and 7 bases from J, leaving 7 bases between. The CDR3 DNA is TGCAGTGCGCATCGAAATGAGCAGTTCTTC. This codes for CSAHRNEQFF.

There are a few counts of this clonotype. This chain uses TRBV25-1 with TRBJ2-7; 9 positions match TRBD1. This CDR3 comprises 13 residues. Germline CDR1 MGHDK, CDR2 SYGVNS. With 7 bases clipped from V and 0 bases from J, the junction kept 1 base outside the gene matches. The CDR3 nucleotides read TGTGCCAGCACGGACAGGGGCTCCTACGAGCAGTACTTC. Protein: CASTDRGSYEQYF.

There are a few counts of this clonotype. The rearrangement links TRBV4-3 to TRBJ2-5; TRBD1 might be the D (6 bases). The CDR3 length is 14 residues. Germline CDR1 reads LGHNA; CDR2 reads YSLEER. Trimming stripped 1 base from V and 4 bases from J, with 10 bases between. CDR3 amino acids: CASSQVYRAETQYF. The CDR3 DNA reads as TGCGCCAGCAGCCAAGTGTACAGGGCAGAGACCCAGTACTTC.

The V and J genes are TRBV4-3 and TRBJ1-6, with D perhaps matching TRBD1 (6 bases). The germline V and J ends were trimmed by 9 bases and 5 bases, with 11 bases remaining between them. Germline loops: CDR1 LGHNA, CDR2 YSLEER. This CDR3 is built from 13 residues. The CDR3 DNA sequence: TGCGCCAGTTCGGACAGCCATAATTCACCCCTCCACTTT. Protein product: CASSDSHNSPLHF.

This clonotype was seen only a few times. The V and J genes are TRBV14 and TRBJ2-6; D may be TRBD2 (5 bases). CDR3 length: 17 amino acids. Trimming cost V 4 bases and J 3 bases, with 16 bases left between them. The germline CDR1 and CDR2 sequences are SGHDN and FVKESK. The CDR3 spells CASSRRQLTIGANVLTF. CDR3 nucleotide sequence: TGTGCCAGCAGCCGGAGGCAGCTTACAATTGGGGCCAACGTCCTGACTTTC.

There are a few counts of this clonotype. The chain links TRBV7-9 to TRBJ2-3; D is ambiguous. Germline V gene lookup returns CDR1 SEHNR and CDR2 FQNEAQ (reference sequence). The length of the CDR3 is 11 residues. With 5 bases removed from V and 10 bases from J, the gap between germline ends came to 10 bases. The CDR3 DNA reads as TGTGCCAGCAGCCTGGAGTTGGCGCAGTATTTT. This translates into CASSLELAQYF.

This clonotype was seen more than once but under ten times. CDR3: CASRPGSRETDEQFF. In DNA, the CDR3 is TGTGCCAGCAGGCCGGGGAGTAGGGAGACGGATGAGCAGTTCTTC. This sequence joins TRBV6-2 or TRBV6-3 and TRBJ2-1; maybe TRBD2 (5 bases). V was trimmed by 6 bases and J by 8 bases, leaving 20 bases between them. The CDR3 is 15 residues long. In germline, CDR1 is MNHEY, CDR2 SVGEGT.

The chain joins TRBV20-1 to TRBJ2-7; 8 bases are shared with TRBD1. CDR1 is DFQATT and CDR2 is SNEGSKA in the germline V gene (reference sequence). The CDR3 is made up of 14 amino acids. Germline trimming cut 1 base from V and 3 bases from J; bases unmatched to any gene: 5. CDR3 DNA: TGCAGTGCTAGAGGGGCAGACAGGGGCTACGAGCAGTACTTC. Translation gives CSARGADRGYEQYF.

This clonotype was detected a few times. The rearrangement uses TRBV7-2 and TRBJ2-1, with D possibly TRBD1 on 5 matching bases. The CDR3 runs to 14 residues. The V gene's germline CDR1 is SGHTA and CDR2 FQGNSA. The germline V and J ends were trimmed by 5 bases and 3 bases, with 11 bases remaining between them. DNA of the CDR3: TGTGCCAGCAGCGGACAAGGGGTCTACAATGAGCAGTTCTTC. Translation gives CASSGQGVYNEQFF.

This clonotype was seen more than once but under ten times. The V call is TRBV19, the J call TRBJ2-2; TRBD2 matches at 9 bases. V was clipped by 9 bases and J by 8 bases; unmatched bases: 10. Germline assignment: CDR1 LNHDA and CDR2 SQIVND (reference sequence). The CDR3 spans 14 residues. The CDR3 loop reads CASGLATRSGELFF. CDR3 DNA sequence: TGTGCCAGCGGACTAGCGACAAGATCGGGGGAGCTGTTTTTT.

Of note for this clonotype: Sequence at one end of the junction differs from germline and may be a read error. The chain uses TRBV7-2 and TRBJ2-7; maybe TRBD2 (6 bases). The CDR3 runs 14 residues. The germline V gene encodes CDR1 SGHTA and CDR2 FQGNSA. CDR3 coding DNA: TGTGCCAGCAGCTTAGGTCCACTTCCGGCTAGCGTTAACTTC. Residues: CASSLGPLPASVNF.

This clonotype turned up a few times. The chain recombines TRBV7-2 with TRBJ2-7, with 12 bases that match TRBD2. CDR1 is SGHTA and CDR2 is FQGNSA in the germline V gene. The CDR3 has 16 residues. V trimming: 6 bases; J trimming: 0 bases; junction bases outside the gene matches: 6. CDR3 residues: CASRRTSGGSSYEQYF. The CDR3, as DNA: TGTGCCAGCAGACGTACTAGCGGGGGGAGCTCCTACGAGCAGTACTTC.

This clonotype has a handful of counts. The chain joins TRBV20-1 to TRBJ1-4; perhaps TRBD1 as D (6 bases). Germline V lookup: CDR1 DFQATT, CDR2 SNEGSKA (reference sequence). The V gene lost 2 bases and the J gene lost 8 bases, with 12 bases spanning the gap. This CDR3 has 13 residues. The CDR3 bases are TGCAGTGCTAGACGTGGGGGACACGAAAAACTGTTTTTT. Its protein product is CSARRGGHEKLFF.

This clonotype has a handful of counts. The V and J genes are TRBV2 and TRBJ1-1, with D maybe TRBD1 (6 bases). Germline V gene lookup returns CDR1 SNHLY and CDR2 FYNNEI. The V gene lost 3 bases and the J gene lost 11 bases, with 10 bases spanning the gap. The CDR3 is made up of 11 amino acids. The CDR3: CASSDDRMAFF. The CDR3 DNA reads TGTGCCAGCAGTGACGACAGGATGGCTTTCTTT.

The table lists this clonotype with a few counts. V is TRBV29-1 and J is TRBJ2-7; D gene unclear. Trimming took 4 bases from V and 2 from J, leaving 9 bases between them. Germline V gene sequence: CDR1 SQVTM, CDR2 ANQGSEA. This CDR3 comprises 12 residues. CDR3 DNA sequence: TGCAGCGTTGTTCCAGGAGCCTACGAGCAGTACTTC. It translates to CSVVPGAYEQYF.

This clonotype has more than one count but fewer than ten. The V and J genes are TRBV18 and TRBJ1-4; TRBD1 agrees at 7 bases. The CDR3 has 15 residues. V shed 6 bases, J shed 10 bases, and the junction held 14 bases outside the gene matches. Germline V gene lookup returns CDR1 KGHSH and CDR2 LQKENI. In DNA, the CDR3 is TGTGCCAGCTCTCCGAGACAGGGTCAACCCTTAAAACTGTTTTTT. This codes for CASSPRQGQPLKLFF.

The chain couples TRBV20-1 to TRBJ2-2; a weak D match, TRBD1 (7 bases). The CDR3 length is 14 residues. V was trimmed by 5 bases and J by 2 bases, leaving 12 bases between them. CDR1 is DFQATT, CDR2 SNEGSKA, per germline (reference sequence). CDR3 DNA sequence: TGCAGTGCTCGCGGGACAGATAACACCGGGGAGCTGTTTTTT. Amino acids: CSARGTDNTGELFF.

J is TRBJ1-5 and V is TRBV20-1; 12 bases fit TRBD1. Germline V lookup: CDR1 DFQATT, CDR2 SNEGSKA (reference sequence). CDR3 length: 14 amino acids. V lost 3 bases, J lost 7 bases, and 4 bases stayed unmatched. The CDR3 loop is CSARGQGANQPQHF. CDR3 coding DNA: TGCAGTGCTAGGGGACAGGGGGCTAACCAGCCCCAGCATTTT.

The rearrangement links TRBV24-1 to TRBJ2-5; TRBD2 matches at 7 bases. The CDR3 has 15 residues. Germline assignment: CDR1 KGHDR and CDR2 SFDVKD. Trimming took 7 bases from V and 1 from J; bases not matched to a gene: 8. The CDR3 coding sequence is TGTGCCACCAGCCAGCCGGGGGGATTCCAAGAGACCCAGTACTTC. Residues: CATSQPGGFQETQYF.

The V and J genes are TRBV27 and TRBJ2-1; D possibly uses TRBD1 or TRBD2 (5 bases each). Trimming shortened V by 5 bases and J by 12 bases, and 14 bases separated the two germline ends. The CDR3 has 12 residues. Germline loops: CDR1 MNHEY, CDR2 SMNVEV (reference sequence). CDR3: CASSGAAGGQFF. Written as DNA, the CDR3 is TGTGCCAGCAGTGGGGCAGCTGGGGGGCAGTTCTTC.

The chain couples TRBV4-2 to TRBJ2-1, with 8 bases identical to TRBD2. There are 16 residues in the CDR3. Germline V CDR1 and CDR2: LGHNA, YNFKEQ. The V segment lost 6 bases and the J segment 8 bases; nucleotides outside the gene matches: 15. The CDR3 spells CASRLSPGLVGDEQFF. As DNA, the CDR3 is TGTGCCAGCAGGCTTTCCCCGGGACTAGTAGGCGATGAGCAGTTCTTC.

This clonotype was found a few times. This sequence joins TRBV12-3 or TRBV12-4 and TRBJ1-5; no clear D gene. This CDR3 is 13 amino acids long. Trimming pared 6 bases from V and 7 bases from J, leaving 13 bases between. CDR3 sequence reads: CASSPGSKQPQHF. The DNA of the CDR3 is TGTGCCAGCAGCCCGGGCTCGAAACAGCCCCAGCATTTT.

The chain couples TRBV15 to TRBJ2-7; 12 positions match TRBD2. Germline CDR1 LNHNV, CDR2 YYDKDF (reference sequence). The CDR3 runs to 15 residues. Losses at the gene ends were 5 bases for V and 2 bases for J; bases not matched to a gene: 4. The CDR3 sequence: CATSGRTSGTYEQYF. The CDR3 DNA reads TGTGCCACCAGCGGCCGGACTAGCGGGACCTACGAGCAGTACTTC.

The V call is TRBV4-3, the J call TRBJ2-1; no firm D call. The germline CDR1 and CDR2 sequences are LGHNA and YSLEER. V was cut by 3 bases and J by 2 bases, with 14 bases left in between. This CDR3 is built from 16 residues. As DNA, the CDR3 is TGCGCCAGCAGCCATTCTGCGGCCGATCCCTACAATGAGCAGTTCTTC. Translating it yields CASSHSAADPYNEQFF.

This clonotype was seen a handful of times. The CDR3 is CSARDWGGGYEQYF. The DNA for the CDR3 is TGCAGTGCTAGAGATTGGGGCGGGGGGTACGAGCAGTACTTC. This rearrangement joins TRBV20-1 to TRBJ2-7; TRBD2 aligns across 8 bases. Germline CDR1 DFQATT, CDR2 SNEGSKA (reference sequence). Unmatched junction bases numbered 5, after V lost 0 bases and J lost 4 bases. The CDR3 covers 14 residues.

The rearrangement links TRBV20-1 to TRBJ2-7, with TRBD2 matching 10 bases. V shed 3 bases and J 5 bases; nucleotides not matched to a gene: 4. The germline V gene encodes CDR1 DFQATT and CDR2 SNEGSKA (reference sequence). This CDR3 has 13 amino acids. The CDR3 region has the DNA TGCAGTGCTAGTGTACTAGCGGGGAACGAGCAGTACTTC. Encoded protein: CSASVLAGNEQYF.

V gene TRBV20-1 combines with J gene TRBJ2-5, with D tentatively TRBD1 (6 bases). The V end was cut by 1 base, the J end by 0 bases, with 15 bases between. The germline CDR1 and CDR2 sequences are DFQATT and SNEGSKA (reference sequence). This CDR3 contains 16 residues. The CDR3 DNA follows: TGCAGTGCTAGAGGCCCGGGACAAGGAAACCAAGAGACCCAGTACTTC. This translates into CSARGPGQGNQETQYF.

This chain links TRBV29-1 with TRBJ2-5, with unresolved D. Germline V CDR1 and CDR2: SQVTM, ANQGSEA. Trimming took off 4 bases at V and 1 base at J, with 7 bases between the two ends. The CDR3 runs to 12 residues. The CDR3 protein is CSVAAVQETQYF. The CDR3 DNA reads TGCAGCGTTGCGGCAGTCCAAGAGACCCAGTACTTC.

This clonotype was seen only a few times. The CDR3 sequence is CASRGLTGNYGYTF. The DNA for the CDR3 is TGTGCCAGCCGGGGACTCACAGGGAACTATGGCTACACCTTC. J is TRBJ1-2 and V is TRBV12-3 or TRBV12-4; a weak D match, TRBD1 (6 bases). The V end was cut by 8 bases, the J end by 2 bases, with 15 bases between. The CDR3 consists of 14 residues.

The V and J genes are TRBV5-1 and TRBJ1-1, with D possibly being TRBD1 (5 bases). Germline V gene lookup returns CDR1 SGHRS and CDR2 YFSETQ. V lost 4 bases, J lost 4 bases, and 17 bases lay in between. There are 15 residues in the CDR3. The CDR3 DNA reads as TGCGCCAGCAGCCCTCGGACACCCGACGGCACTGAAGCTTTCTTT. Amino acids: CASSPRTPDGTEAFF.